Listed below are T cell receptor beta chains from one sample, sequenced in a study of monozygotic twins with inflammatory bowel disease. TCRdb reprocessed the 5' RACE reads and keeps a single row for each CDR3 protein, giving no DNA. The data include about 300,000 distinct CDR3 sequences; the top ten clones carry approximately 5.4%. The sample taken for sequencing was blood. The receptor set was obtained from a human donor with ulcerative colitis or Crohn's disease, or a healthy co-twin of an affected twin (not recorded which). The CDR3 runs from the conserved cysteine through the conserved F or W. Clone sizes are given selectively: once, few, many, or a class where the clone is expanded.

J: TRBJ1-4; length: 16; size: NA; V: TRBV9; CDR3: CASSTAGDAVGEKLFF
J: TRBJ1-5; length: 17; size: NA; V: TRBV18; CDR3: CASSPFSPGGAYQPQHF
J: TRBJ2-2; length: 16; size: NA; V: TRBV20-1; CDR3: CSASSSGRALTGELFF
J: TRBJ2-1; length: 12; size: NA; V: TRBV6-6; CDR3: CASSYSYNEQFF
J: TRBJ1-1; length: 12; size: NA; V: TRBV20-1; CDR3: CSARDFYTEAFF
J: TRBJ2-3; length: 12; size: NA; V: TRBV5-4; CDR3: CASSSGQGTQYF
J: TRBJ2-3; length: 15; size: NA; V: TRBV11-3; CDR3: CASSLVAGNTDTQYF
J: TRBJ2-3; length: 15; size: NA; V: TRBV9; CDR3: CASSVATGVTDTQYF
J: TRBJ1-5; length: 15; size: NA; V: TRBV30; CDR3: CAWNKGQSSNQPQHF
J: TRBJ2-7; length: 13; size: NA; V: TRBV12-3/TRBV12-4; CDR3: CASSSINPGPQYF
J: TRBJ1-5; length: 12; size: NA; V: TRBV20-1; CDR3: CSAINRGQPQHF
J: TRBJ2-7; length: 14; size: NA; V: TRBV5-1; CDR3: CASSLVPGQGDQYF
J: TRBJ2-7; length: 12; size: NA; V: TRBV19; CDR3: CASSGDTDEQYF
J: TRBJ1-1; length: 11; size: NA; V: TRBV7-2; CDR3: CASSSDRPAFF
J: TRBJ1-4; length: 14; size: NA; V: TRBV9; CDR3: CASSSGTGREKLFF
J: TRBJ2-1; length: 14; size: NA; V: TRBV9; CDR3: CASSKLGTGNEQFF
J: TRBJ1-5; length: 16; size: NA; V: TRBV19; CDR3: CASSFSPAGGGQPQHF
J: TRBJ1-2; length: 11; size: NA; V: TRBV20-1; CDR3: CSARASDGYTF
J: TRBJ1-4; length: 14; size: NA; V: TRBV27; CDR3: CASSPPAYREKLFF
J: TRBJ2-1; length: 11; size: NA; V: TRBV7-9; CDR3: CASSRLQEQFF
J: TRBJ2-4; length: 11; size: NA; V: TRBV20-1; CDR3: CSASRGNIQYF
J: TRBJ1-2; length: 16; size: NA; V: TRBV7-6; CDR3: CASSLSPPGGDGGYTF
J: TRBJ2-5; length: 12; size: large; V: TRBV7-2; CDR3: CASSFFPETQYF
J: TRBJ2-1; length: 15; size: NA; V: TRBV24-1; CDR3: CATSDFWDTGNEQFF
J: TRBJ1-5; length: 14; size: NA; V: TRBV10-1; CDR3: CASSALGSDGPQHF
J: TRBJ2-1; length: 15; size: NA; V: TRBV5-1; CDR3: CASSFEAAIYNEQFF
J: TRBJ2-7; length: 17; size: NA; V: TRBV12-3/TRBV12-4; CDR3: CASSRVRLDSLSYEQYF
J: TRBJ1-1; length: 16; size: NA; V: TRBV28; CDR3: CASSLTNGQRRTEAFF
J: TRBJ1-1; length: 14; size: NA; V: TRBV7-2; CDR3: CASSLVWQGGEAFF
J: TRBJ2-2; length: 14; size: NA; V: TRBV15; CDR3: CATSTSRTTGELFF
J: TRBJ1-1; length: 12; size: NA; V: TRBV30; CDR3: CAWNIAGSGAFF
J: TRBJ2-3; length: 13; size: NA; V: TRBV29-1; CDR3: CSVGGRGTDTQYF
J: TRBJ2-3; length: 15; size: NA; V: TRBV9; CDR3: CASSVRGGLRDTQYF
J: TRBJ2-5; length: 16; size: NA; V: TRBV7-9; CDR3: CASSLVGQRYQETQYF
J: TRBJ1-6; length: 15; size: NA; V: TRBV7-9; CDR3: CASSFDQGFNSPLHF
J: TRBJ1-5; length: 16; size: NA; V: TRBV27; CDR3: CASSSFGGKSNQPQHF
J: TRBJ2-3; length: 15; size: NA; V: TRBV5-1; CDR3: CASSQQGGHGDTQYF
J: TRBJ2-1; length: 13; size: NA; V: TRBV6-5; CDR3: CASSYGGGFEQFF
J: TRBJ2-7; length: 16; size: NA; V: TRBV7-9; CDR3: CASSSIRTGSSYEQYF
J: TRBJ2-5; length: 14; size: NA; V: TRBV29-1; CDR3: CSVAPNRGPETQYF
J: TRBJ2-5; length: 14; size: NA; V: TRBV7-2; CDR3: CASSSKALGETQYF
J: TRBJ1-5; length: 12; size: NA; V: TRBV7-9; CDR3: CASSFPFQPQHF
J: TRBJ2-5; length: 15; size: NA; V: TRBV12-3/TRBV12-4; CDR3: CASSLIGRIQETQYF
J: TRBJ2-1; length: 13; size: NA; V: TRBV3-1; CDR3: CASSYGAWGEQFF
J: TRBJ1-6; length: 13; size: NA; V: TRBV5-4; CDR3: CASSLQGNSPLHF
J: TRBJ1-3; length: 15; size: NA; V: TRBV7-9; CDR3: CASSRTGASGNTIYF
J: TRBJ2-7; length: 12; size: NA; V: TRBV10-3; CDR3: CAISEATDEQYF
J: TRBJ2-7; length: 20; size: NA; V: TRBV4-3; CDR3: CASSQESLSGTSGRIYEQYF
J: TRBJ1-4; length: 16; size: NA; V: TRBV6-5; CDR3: CASSYSRGRSNEKLFF
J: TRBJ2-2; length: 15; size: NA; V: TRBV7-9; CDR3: CASSWTSGNTGELFF